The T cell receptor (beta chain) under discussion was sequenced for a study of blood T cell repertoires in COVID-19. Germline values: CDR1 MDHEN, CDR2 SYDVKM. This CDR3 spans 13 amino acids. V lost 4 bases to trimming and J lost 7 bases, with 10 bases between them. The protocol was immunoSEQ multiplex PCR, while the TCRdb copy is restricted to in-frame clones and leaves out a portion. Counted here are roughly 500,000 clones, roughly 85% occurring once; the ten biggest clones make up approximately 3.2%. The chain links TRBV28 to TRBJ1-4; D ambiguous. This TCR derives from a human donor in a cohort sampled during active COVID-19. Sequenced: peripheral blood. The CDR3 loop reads CASSYVLSEKLFF. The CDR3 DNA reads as TGTGCCAGCAGTTATGTTTTGAGTGAAAAACTGTTTTTT.